This TCR beta chain was sequenced during a study of beta chain features in type 1 diabetes. In the study overall: Across the samples, 90 million to 120 million sorted cells were examined in total. Broader study findings: For type 1 diabetes patients, VDJ junctions showed fewer insertions and more deletions.

This clone has more than one count but fewer than ten. Its specificity is unknown. The entirety of the isolated RNA underwent reverse transcription, so expressed TCRB transcripts were sequenced. Clones were sequenced by immunoSEQ multiplex PCR, and TCRdb holds only the in-frame ones, with some missing. The sample lists tens of thousands of clones, about half occurring once. Per germline, CDR1 SGHRS and CDR2 YFSETQ. Trimming removed 5 bases from V and 2 bases from J, with 9 bases in between. The CDR3 is 13 residues long. The receptor's source is a woman aged 18 to 35 in good health. The material sequenced was central memory CD4+ T cells from blood. V and J are TRBV5-1 and TRBJ2-3, with a tentative D call TRBD2 (6 bases). The CDR3 region is CASSAGSTDTQYF. The CDR3 DNA reads TGCGCCAGCAGTGCGGGATCCACAGATACGCAGTATTTT.